These T cell receptor beta chains were read from a single sample in a study of technical replicates of blood from a few donors. Profiled with immunoSEQ multiplex PCR; TCRdb holds only in-frame clones, not every one. The data contain 65,000 to 85,000 clones, 95% to 98% of them singletons. Sequencing was carried out using T cells isolated from PBMCs. Every receptor here comes from a human donor in good health. Each CDR3 is given with its conserved first and last residue. A D gene is named only where the DNA matches it firmly. Clone size, where shown, is once, few, many, or a class for clones that have expanded.

j_gene	d_gene	abundance	v_gene	CDR3nt	CDR3aa
TRBJ1-1	NA	NA	TRBV11-3	TGTGCCAGCAGCTTAGAGCGGAACACTGAAGCTTTCTTT	CASSLERNTEAFF
TRBJ2-1	TRBD1	NA	TRBV12-5	TGTGCTAGTGGTTTGGTGAGGACAGGGAGGTCCCTACAGGATGAGCAGTTCTTC	CASGLVRTGRSLQDEQFF
TRBJ1-1	NA	once	TRBV5-4	TGTGCCAGCACCACCGGGGGGGTTGGGACTGAAGCTTTCTTT	CASTTGGVGTEAFF
TRBJ2-3	TRBD2	once	TRBV9	TGTGCCAGCAGCGTAGCTACTAGCGGTAGCACAGATACGCAGTATTTT	CASSVATSGSTDTQYF
TRBJ2-7	NA	NA	TRBV9	TGTGCCAGCAAAGGGGCAGGCTACGAGCAGTACTTC	CASKGAGYEQYF
TRBJ1-1	TRBD1	once	TRBV28	TGTGCCAGCACCCCTGGGGACAGGCTTGACACTGAAGCTTTCTTT	CASTPGDRLDTEAFF
TRBJ2-3	TRBD2	NA	TRBV11-3	TGTGCCAGCAGCTCCGGGAGGGGCTTGGGAACAGATACGCAGTATTTT	CASSSGRGLGTDTQYF
TRBJ1-2	TRBD1	NA	TRBV6-5	TGTGCCATCCGCCGGGACAGTTACTCCTATGGCTACACCTTC	CAIRRDSYSYGYTF
TRBJ2-3	TRBD1	NA	TRBV5-1	TGCGCCAGCTCCTCGACCCCGGGACAGGGGGGAGATACGCAGTATTTT	CASSSTPGQGGDTQYF
TRBJ2-7	NA	NA	TRBV28	TGTGCCAGCAGTTTTAACCCAGGGATCCCCTCCGAGCAGTACTTC	CASSFNPGIPSEQYF
TRBJ2-1	TRBD1	NA	TRBV30	TGTGCCTGGAGTTTAGGGGGCCTCTATGAGCAGTTCTTC	CAWSLGGLYEQFF
TRBJ1-2	NA	NA	TRBV28	TGTGCCAGCAGTTTACCCCGGACCGCGGGCCCGGGCTACACCTTC	CASSLPRTAGPGYTF
TRBJ2-5	NA	NA	TRBV18	TGTGCCAGCTCACCCCCCGGGACACCTCAAGAGACCCAGTACTTC	CASSPPGTPQETQYF
TRBJ2-3	TRBD1	NA	TRBV5-1	TGCGCCAGCAGCTTTGGGACAGGGGGATCAGATACGCAGTATTTT	CASSFGTGGSDTQYF
TRBJ2-7	TRBD2	NA	TRBV19	TGTGCCAGTAGTATACTCAGCGGGAGTCGCTACGAGCAGTACTTC	CASSILSGSRYEQYF
TRBJ2-5	NA	NA	TRBV29-1	TGCAGCGTTGAAGATCTACAGTATCAAGAGACCCAGTACTTC	CSVEDLQYQETQYF
TRBJ1-2	NA	NA	TRBV5-6	TGTGCCAGCAGCTGGGGCCGACAGGCTTATGGCTACACCTTC	CASSWGRQAYGYTF
TRBJ1-4	NA	NA	TRBV29-1	TGCAGCGTTGAAGCCCCCAGTGGCGCGGCACGCGAAAAACTGTTTTTT	CSVEAPSGAAREKLFF
TRBJ1-3	NA	NA	TRBV7-8	TGTGCCAGCAGCTTAAAGTGGAACACGGCGGTGTCTGGAAACACCATATATTTT	CASSLKWNTAVSGNTIYF
TRBJ2-1	NA	NA	TRBV27	TGTGCCAGCAGTTTAAGAGGGAGTTTCGATGAGCAGTTCTTC	CASSLRGSFDEQFF
TRBJ1-1	TRBD1	NA	TRBV5-1	TGCGCCAGCAGCTTGGGGACAGGGGGCGAAGCTTTCTTT	CASSLGTGGEAFF
TRBJ2-2	NA	NA	TRBV6-1	TGTGCCAGCAGCCCGGGACATAACACCGGGGAGCTGTTTTTT	CASSPGHNTGELFF
TRBJ1-5	TRBD1	NA	TRBV10-2	TGCGCCAGCAAAGGACAGGGGACCCTTAGCAATCAGCCCCAGCATTTT	CASKGQGTLSNQPQHF
TRBJ2-3	TRBD1	once	TRBV10-1	TGCGCCAGCAGCGACCAGGGGGCCGGGACAGATACGCAGTATTTT	CASSDQGAGTDTQYF
TRBJ2-6	TRBD1	NA	TRBV5-1	TGCGCCAGCAGCTCACAGGGGGCAGGGGCCAACGTCCTGACTTTC	CASSSQGAGANVLTF
TRBJ2-1	NA	NA	TRBV11-3	TGTGCCAGCAGCTCCCGGGGTGAGGAGCAGTTCTTC	CASSSRGEEQFF
TRBJ2-1	NA	NA	TRBV19	TGTGCCAGTGCGGATTACGGGGGGACATACAATGAGCAGTTCTTC	CASADYGGTYNEQFF
TRBJ2-4	NA	NA	TRBV11-3	TGTGCCAGCAGCTTGCAGTCCAAAAACATTCAGTACTTC	CASSLQSKNIQYF
TRBJ2-1	NA	NA	TRBV5-1	TGCGCCAGCAGCTCCCCTAACGCTACAGGACCCTTCTACAATGAGCAGTTCTTC	CASSSPNATGPFYNEQFF
TRBJ2-7	NA	NA	TRBV29-1	TGCAGCGTTATAAATTTTAGACGCGAAGGTAGGAGCGAGCAGTACTTC	CSVINFRREGRSEQYF
TRBJ2-1	TRBD2	NA	TRBV9	TGTGCCAGCAGCGTAGGGGGACTAGCGGTCAATGAGCAGTTCTTC	CASSVGGLAVNEQFF
TRBJ1-1	TRBD1	NA	TRBV27	TGTGCCAGCAGTTTCGACAGGGCTTCTGAAGCTTTCTTT	CASSFDRASEAFF
TRBJ2-1	TRBD2	NA	TRBV5-1	TGCGCCAGCAGAAGAACTACGCGGGGGACTGCAGACAATGAGCAGTTCTTC	CASRRTTRGTADNEQFF
TRBJ2-2	NA	NA	TRBV11-2	TGTGCCAGCAGGACCACTAGTTCCACCGGGGAGCTGTTTTTT	CASRTTSSTGELFF
TRBJ1-2	NA	NA	TRBV7-9	TGTGCCAGCAGCTTGGCGAGCGACTATGGCTACACCTTC	CASSLASDYGYTF
TRBJ2-1	TRBD2	NA	TRBV28	TGTGCCAGCAGTTCGATTTCAGGCGGGAGGGCCGATGAGCAGTTCTTC	CASSSISGGRADEQFF